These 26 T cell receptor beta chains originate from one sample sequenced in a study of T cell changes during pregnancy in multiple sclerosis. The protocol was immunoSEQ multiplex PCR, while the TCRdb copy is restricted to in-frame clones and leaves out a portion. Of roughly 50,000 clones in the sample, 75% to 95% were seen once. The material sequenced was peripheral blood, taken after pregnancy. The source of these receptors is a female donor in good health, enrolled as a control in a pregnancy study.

DNA for the CDR3: TGTGCCAGTCGCGACAGGGGCTCCTACGAGCAGTACTTC. Translating gives CASRDRGSYEQYF. The rearrangement uses TRBV19 and TRBJ2-7; 8 bases agree with TRBD1. This CDR3 comprises 13 residues. Trimming removed 8 bases from V and 0 bases from J; junction bases left unmatched: 3. Per germline, CDR1 LNHDA and CDR2 SQIVND (reference sequence).

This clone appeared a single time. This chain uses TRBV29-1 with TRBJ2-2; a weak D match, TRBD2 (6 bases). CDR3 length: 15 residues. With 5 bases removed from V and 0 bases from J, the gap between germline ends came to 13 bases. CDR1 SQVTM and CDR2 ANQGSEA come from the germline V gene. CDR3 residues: CSVLLGGANTGELFF. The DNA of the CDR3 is TGCAGCGTTTTATTGGGGGGAGCGAACACCGGGGAGCTGTTTTTT.

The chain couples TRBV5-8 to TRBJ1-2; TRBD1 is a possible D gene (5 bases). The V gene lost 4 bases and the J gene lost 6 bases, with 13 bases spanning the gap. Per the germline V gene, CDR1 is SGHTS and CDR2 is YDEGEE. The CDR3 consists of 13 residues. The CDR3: CASSQGLRHGYTF. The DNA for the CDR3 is TGTGCCAGCAGCCAGGGACTTAGGCATGGCTACACCTTC.

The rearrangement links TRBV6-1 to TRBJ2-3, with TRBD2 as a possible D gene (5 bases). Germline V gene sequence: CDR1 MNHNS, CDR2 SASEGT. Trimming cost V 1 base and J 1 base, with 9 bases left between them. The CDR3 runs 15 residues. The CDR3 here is CASSEGGYRTDTQYF. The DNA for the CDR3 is TGTGCCAGCAGTGAAGGCGGGTATCGCACAGATACGCAGTATTTT.

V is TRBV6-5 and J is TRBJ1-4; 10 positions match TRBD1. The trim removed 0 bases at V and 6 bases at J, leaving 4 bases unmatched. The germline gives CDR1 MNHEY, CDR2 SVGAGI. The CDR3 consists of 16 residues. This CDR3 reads CASSYSGGQGYEKLFF. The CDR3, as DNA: TGTGCCAGCAGTTACTCGGGGGGACAGGGGTATGAAAAACTGTTTTTT.

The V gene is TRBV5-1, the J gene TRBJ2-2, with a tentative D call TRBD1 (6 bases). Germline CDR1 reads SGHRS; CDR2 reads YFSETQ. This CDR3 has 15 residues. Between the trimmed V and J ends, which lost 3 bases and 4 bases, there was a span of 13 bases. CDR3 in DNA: TGCGCCAGCAGCTACCGGACAGAAGCCACCGGGGAGCTGTTTTTT. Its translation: CASSYRTEATGELFF.

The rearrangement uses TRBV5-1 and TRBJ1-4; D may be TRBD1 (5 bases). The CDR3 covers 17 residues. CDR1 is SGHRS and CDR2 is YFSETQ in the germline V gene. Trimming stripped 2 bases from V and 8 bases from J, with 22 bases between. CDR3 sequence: CASSLTLRDPGREKLFF. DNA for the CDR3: TGCGCCAGCAGCTTAACACTCCGGGACCCGGGGAGGGAAAAACTGTTTTTT.

The CDR3 DNA follows: TGTGCCAGCAGTGAAGAGACTAGCGGGAGCCACGAGCAGTACTTC. Its translation is CASSEETSGSHEQYF. V usage is TRBV6-1 and J usage is TRBJ2-7; 12 nucleotides line up with TRBD2. The germline V gene has CDR1 MNHNS and CDR2 SASEGT. This CDR3 region has 15 residues. The J segment lost 5 bases and the V segment lost 1 base, leaving 3 bases of the junction unmatched.

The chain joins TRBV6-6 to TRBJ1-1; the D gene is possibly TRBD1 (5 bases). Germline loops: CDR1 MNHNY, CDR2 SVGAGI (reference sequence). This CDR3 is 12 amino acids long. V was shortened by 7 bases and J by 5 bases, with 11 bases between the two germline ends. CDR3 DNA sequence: TGTGCCAGCATCCTCAGGGATACTGAAGCTTTCTTT. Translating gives CASILRDTEAFF.

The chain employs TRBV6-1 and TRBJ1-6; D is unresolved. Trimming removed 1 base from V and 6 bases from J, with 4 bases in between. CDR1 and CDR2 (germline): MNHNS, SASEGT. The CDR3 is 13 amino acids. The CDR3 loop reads CASSEVVNSPLHF. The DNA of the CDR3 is TGTGCCAGCAGTGAAGTAGTTAATTCACCCCTCCACTTT.

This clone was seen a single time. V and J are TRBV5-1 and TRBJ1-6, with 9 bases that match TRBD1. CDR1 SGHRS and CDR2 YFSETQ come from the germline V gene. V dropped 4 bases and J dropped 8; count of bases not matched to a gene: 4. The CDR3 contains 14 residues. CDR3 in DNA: TGCGCCAGCAGCCCTAGGACAGGGGATTCACCCCTCCACTTT. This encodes CASSPRTGDSPLHF. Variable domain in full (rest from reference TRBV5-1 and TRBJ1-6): KAGVTQTPRYLIKTRGQQVTLSCSPISGHRSVSWYQQTPGQGLQFLFEYFSETQRNKGNFPGRFSGRQFSNSRSEMNVSTLELGDSALYLCASSPRTGDSPLHFGNGTRLTVT.

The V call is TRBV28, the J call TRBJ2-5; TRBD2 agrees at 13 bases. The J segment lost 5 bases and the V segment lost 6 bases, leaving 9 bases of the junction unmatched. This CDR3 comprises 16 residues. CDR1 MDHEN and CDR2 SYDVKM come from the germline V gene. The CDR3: CASSPWTSGSVETQYF. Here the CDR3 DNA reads TGTGCCAGCAGCCCATGGACTAGCGGGAGTGTGGAGACCCAGTACTTC.

The DNA for the CDR3 is TGTGCCAGCAGTGAACAGGGGGAAAACAATTCACCCCTCCACTTT. Translation: CASSEQGENNSPLHF. The V and J genes are TRBV6-4 and TRBJ1-6; 8 nucleotides line up with TRBD1. The junction had 5 bases not matched to a gene; V was cut back by 3 bases and J by 7 bases. The CDR3 totals 15 residues. CDR1 MRHNA and CDR2 SNTAGT come from the germline V gene.

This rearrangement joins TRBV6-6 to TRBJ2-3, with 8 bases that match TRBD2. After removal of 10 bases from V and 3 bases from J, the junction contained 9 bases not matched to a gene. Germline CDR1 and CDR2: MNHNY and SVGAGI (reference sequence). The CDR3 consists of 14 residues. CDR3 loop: CATLLSGRTDTQYF. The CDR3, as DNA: TGTGCCACCTTACTAAGCGGGAGAACAGATACGCAGTATTTT.

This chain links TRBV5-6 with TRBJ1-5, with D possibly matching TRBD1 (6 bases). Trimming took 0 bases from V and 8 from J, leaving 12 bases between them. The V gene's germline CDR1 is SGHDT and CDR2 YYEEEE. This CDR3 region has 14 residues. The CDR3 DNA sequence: TGTGCCAGCAGCTTGGGGGAAGGGGGAGAGCCCCAGCATTTT. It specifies CASSLGEGGEPQHF.

The CDR3 reads CASSLVLGQQGNTIYF. The DNA of the CDR3 is TGTGCCAGCAGCTTAGTTCTAGGACAGCAAGGAAACACCATATATTTT. The gene calls are TRBV7-2 and TRBJ1-3; a possible D gene is TRBD1 (6 bases). Looked up from germline, CDR1 is SGHTA and CDR2 is FQGNSA. This CDR3 spans 16 amino acids. The germline V and J ends were trimmed by 1 base and 4 bases, with 14 bases remaining between them.

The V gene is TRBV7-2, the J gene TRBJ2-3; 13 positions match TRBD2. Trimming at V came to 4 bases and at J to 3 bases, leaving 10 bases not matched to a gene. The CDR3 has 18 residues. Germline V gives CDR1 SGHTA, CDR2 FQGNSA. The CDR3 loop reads CASSSRRTSGSKTDTQYF. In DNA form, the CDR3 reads TGTGCCAGCAGCTCAAGAAGGACTAGCGGGAGTAAGACAGATACGCAGTATTTT.

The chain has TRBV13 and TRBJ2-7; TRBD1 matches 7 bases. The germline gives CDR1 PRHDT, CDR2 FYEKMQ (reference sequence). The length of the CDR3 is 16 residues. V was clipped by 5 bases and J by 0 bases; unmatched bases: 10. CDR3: CASSATLDRNSYEQYF. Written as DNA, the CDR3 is TGTGCCAGCAGCGCTACCCTGGACAGGAACTCCTACGAGCAGTACTTC.

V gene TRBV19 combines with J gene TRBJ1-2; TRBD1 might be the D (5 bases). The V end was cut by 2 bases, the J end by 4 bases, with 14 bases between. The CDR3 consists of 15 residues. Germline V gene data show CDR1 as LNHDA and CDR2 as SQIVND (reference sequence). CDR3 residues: CASSIPSTASYGYTF. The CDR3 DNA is TGTGCCAGTAGTATACCCTCGACAGCCTCCTATGGCTACACCTTC. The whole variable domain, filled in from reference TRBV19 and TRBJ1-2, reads DGGITQSPKYLFRKEGQNVTLSCEQNLNHDAMYWYRQDPGQGLRLIYYSQIVNDFQKGDIAEGYSVSREKKESFPLTVTSAQKNPTAFYLCASSIPSTASYGYTFGSGTRLTVV.

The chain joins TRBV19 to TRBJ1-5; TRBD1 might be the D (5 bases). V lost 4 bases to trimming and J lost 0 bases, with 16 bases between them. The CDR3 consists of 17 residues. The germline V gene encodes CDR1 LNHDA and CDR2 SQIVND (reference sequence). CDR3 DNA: TGTGCCAGTAGTAGCCGACAGTATGGTTATAGCAATCAGCCCCAGCATTTT. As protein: CASSSRQYGYSNQPQHF.

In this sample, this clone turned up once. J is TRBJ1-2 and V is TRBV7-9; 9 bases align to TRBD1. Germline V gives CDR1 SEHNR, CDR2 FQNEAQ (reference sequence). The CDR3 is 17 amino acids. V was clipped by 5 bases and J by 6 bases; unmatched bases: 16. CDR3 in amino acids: CASSNTLQGAQSHGYTF. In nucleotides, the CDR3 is TGTGCCAGCAGCAACACACTACAGGGGGCGCAGAGCCATGGCTACACCTTC.

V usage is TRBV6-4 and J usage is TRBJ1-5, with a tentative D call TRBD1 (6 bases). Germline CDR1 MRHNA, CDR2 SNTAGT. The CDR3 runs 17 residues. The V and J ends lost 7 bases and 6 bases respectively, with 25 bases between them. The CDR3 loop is CASNRLGGALPPQPQHF. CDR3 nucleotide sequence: TGTGCCAGCAACCGTTTGGGGGGGGCCCTACCTCCTCAGCCCCAGCATTTT.

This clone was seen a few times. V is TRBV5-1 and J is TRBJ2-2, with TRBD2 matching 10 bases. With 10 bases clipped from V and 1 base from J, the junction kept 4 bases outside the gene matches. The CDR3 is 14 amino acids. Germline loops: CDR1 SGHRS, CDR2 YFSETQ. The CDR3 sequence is CARRTSGNTGELFF. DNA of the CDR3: TGCGCCCGACGGACTAGCGGGAACACCGGGGAGCTGTTTTTT.

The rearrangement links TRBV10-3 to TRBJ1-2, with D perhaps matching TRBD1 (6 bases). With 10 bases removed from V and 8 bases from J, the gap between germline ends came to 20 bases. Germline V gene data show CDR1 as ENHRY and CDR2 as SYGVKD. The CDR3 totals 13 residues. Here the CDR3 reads CANLGTSDLGYTF. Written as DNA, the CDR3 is TGTGCCAATCTAGGGACATCCGATTTGGGCTACACCTTC.

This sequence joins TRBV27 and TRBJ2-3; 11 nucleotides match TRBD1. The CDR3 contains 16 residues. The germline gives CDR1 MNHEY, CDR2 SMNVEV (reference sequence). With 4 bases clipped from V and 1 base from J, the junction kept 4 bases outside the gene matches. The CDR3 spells CASSYGTGGGTDTQYF. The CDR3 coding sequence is TGTGCCAGCAGTTACGGGACAGGGGGTGGCACAGATACGCAGTATTTT.

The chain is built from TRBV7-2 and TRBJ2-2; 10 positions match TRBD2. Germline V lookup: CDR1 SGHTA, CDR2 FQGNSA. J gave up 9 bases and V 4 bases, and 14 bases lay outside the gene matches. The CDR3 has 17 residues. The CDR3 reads CASSSVGLAGVGRELFF. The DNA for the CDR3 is TGTGCCAGCAGCTCGGTGGGGCTAGCGGGAGTAGGTCGGGAGCTGTTTTTT.